A selection of T cell receptor beta chains follows, all from one sample in a study of CD8 T cells in ankylosing spondylitis. Using its own MiXCR run on the 5' RACE reads, TCRdb lists one record per CDR3 protein. The profile shows 350,000 or so distinct CDR3 sequences, roughly 11% of them singletons. The sequenced material came from blood, either unsorted or a sorted T cell fraction (not recorded which). These receptors all stem from a female donor with ankylosing spondylitis or in good health (not recorded which). CDR3s include the opening cysteine and the closing phenylalanine or tryptophan. Fields, in order: D gene, V gene, J gene, clone size, CDR3 protein, CDR3 DNA. A D gene is named only where the DNA matches it firmly. Size is stated for part of the rows, as once, few or many counts, or as a class when the clone is expanded.

>NA|TRBV24-1|TRBJ2-2|many
CATSDLRDSLGSGELFF
TGTGCCACCAGTGATTTACGCGACAGTCTTGGATCCGGGGAGCTGTTTTTT
>TRBD2|TRBV5-1|TRBJ2-7|many
CASSLAGGTYEQYF
TGCGCCAGCAGCCTAGCGGGAGGTACCTACGAGCAGTACTTC
>NA|TRBV28|TRBJ2-3|NA
CASSNPGRGSDTQYF
TGTGCCAGCAGCAACCCCGGACGGGGATCAGATACGCAGTATTTT
>NA|TRBV20-1|TRBJ1-6|many
CSATPRRGSNSPLHF
TGCAGTGCTACTCCGAGGCGCGGCAGTAATTCACCCCTCCACTTT
>TRBD1|TRBV7-9|TRBJ2-4|NA
CASSLFGQDIQYF
TGTGCCAGCAGCTTATTCGGACAGGACATTCAGTACTTC
>TRBD1|TRBV5-1|TRBJ1-1|many
CASSQNRDRLWNTEAFF
TGCGCCAGCAGCCAAAACCGGGACAGACTTTGGAACACTGAAGCTTTCTTT
>NA|TRBV12-3/TRBV12-4|TRBJ1-5|many
CASSLGGFQPQHF
TGTGCCAGCAGTTTGGGGGGATTTCAGCCCCAGCATTTT
>NA|TRBV20-1|TRBJ2-7|NA
CSARDRNSAWTYEQYF
TGCAGTGCTAGAGATAGAAATTCCGCCTGGACCTACGAGCAGTACTTC
>NA|TRBV7-2|TRBJ2-3|many
CASSSEGKILILDTQYF
TGTGCCAGCAGCTCCGAAGGGAAGATCCTTATATTGGATACGCAGTATTTT
>TRBD2|TRBV5-1|TRBJ2-3|NA
CASSFMTSGVLSDTQYF
TGCGCCAGCAGCTTCATGACTAGCGGGGTCCTTTCGGATACGCAGTATTTT
>NA|TRBV20-1|TRBJ2-3|many
CSAPLGWPRTDTQYF
TGCAGTGCTCCGTTAGGTTGGCCTAGGACAGATACGCAGTATTTT
>TRBD1|TRBV12-5|TRBJ2-1|NA
CASGLVGREQGIEQFF
TGTGCTAGTGGTTTGGTAGGTCGGGAACAGGGGATTGAGCAGTTCTTC
>NA|TRBV10-3|TRBJ2-2|many
CAISGGVPWELFF
TGTGCCATCAGTGGTGGGGTCCCCTGGGAGCTGTTTTTT
>TRBD1|TRBV28|TRBJ2-7|many
CASSSAGTVSYEQYF
TGTGCCAGCAGTTCAGCCGGGACAGTCTCCTACGAGCAGTACTTC
>NA|TRBV27|TRBJ1-2|few
CASSAEGKGYTF
TGTGCCAGCTCCGCGGAGGGGAAGGGCTACACCTTC
>NA|TRBV5-1|TRBJ2-3|many
CASRAFGDRTDTQYF
TGCGCCAGCAGGGCCTTCGGGGATCGCACAGATACGCAGTATTTT
>NA|TRBV30|TRBJ2-3|NA
CAWSEKVQDTQYF
TGTGCCTGGAGTGAGAAGGTACAGGATACGCAGTATTTT
>TRBD2|TRBV18|TRBJ2-3|few
CASSPPLIAGGPRDTQYF
TGTGCCAGCTCACCACCGCTAATAGCGGGGGGGCCTAGGGATACGCAGTATTTT
>TRBD1|TRBV4-2|TRBJ2-7|many
CASSLDRVAYEQYF
TGTGCCAGCAGCCTCGACAGGGTCGCCTACGAGCAGTACTTC
>NA|TRBV27|TRBJ2-7|few
CASSQTRDTEQYF
TGTGCCAGCAGTCAAACTCGGGACACCGAGCAGTACTTC
>TRBD1|TRBV20-1|TRBJ2-1|few
CSATGTGYEQFF
TGCAGTGCAACCGGGACAGGGTATGAGCAGTTCTTC
>NA|TRBV20-1|TRBJ1-4|many
CSAPVVSGLNQFEKLFF
TGCAGTGCTCCAGTCGTATCAGGGCTCAACCAGTTCGAAAAACTGTTTTTT
>NA|TRBV20-1|TRBJ2-7|many
CSATRGVANEQYF
TGCAGTGCTACACGGGGAGTAGCTAACGAGCAGTACTTC
>NA|TRBV10-3|TRBJ1-1|many
CAIRGRANTEAFF
TGTGCCATCAGGGGCAGGGCGAACACTGAAGCTTTCTTT
>NA|TRBV9|TRBJ1-1|many
CASSWGDGTEAFF
TGTGCCAGCAGTTGGGGCGACGGCACTGAAGCTTTCTTT
>TRBD1|TRBV5-1|TRBJ1-6|many
CASSLDADRAYSPLHF
TGCGCCAGCAGCTTGGACGCGGACAGGGCGTATTCACCCCTCCACTTT
>NA|TRBV3-1|TRBJ2-1|few
CASSQDLAVDNEQFF
TGTGCCAGCAGCCAAGATCTAGCTGTCGACAATGAGCAGTTCTTC
>TRBD2|TRBV27|TRBJ2-1|many
CASSSRRRLAGGPGYNEQFF
TGTGCCAGCAGTTCACGAAGGCGACTAGCGGGAGGGCCTGGGTACAATGAGCAGTTCTTC
>NA|TRBV20-1|TRBJ2-1|many
CSAGLGGTDYNEQFF
TGCAGTGCTGGGCTAGGGGGGACAGACTACAATGAGCAGTTCTTC
>TRBD2|TRBV12-3/TRBV12-4|TRBJ2-1|many
CASSLKRGLAFDNEQFF
TGTGCCAGCAGTTTAAAACGGGGACTAGCGTTTGATAATGAGCAGTTCTTC
>NA|TRBV14|TRBJ2-5|NA
CASSRLQGREETQYF
TGTGCCAGCAGCCGCCTACAGGGTAGAGAAGAGACCCAGTACTTC
>NA|TRBV4-1|TRBJ1-6|many
CASSQREGSPLHF
TGCGCCAGCAGCCAAAGGGAAGGGTCACCCCTCCACTTT
>NA|TRBV7-8|TRBJ2-7|few
CASRGVGVPYEQYF
TGTGCCAGCAGGGGCGTCGGAGTGCCCTACGAGCAGTACTTC
>NA|TRBV10-3|TRBJ2-7|few
CAISDTGSSGIDEQYF
TGTGCCATCAGTGATACAGGATCCTCCGGTATCGACGAGCAGTACTTC
>TRBD2|TRBV20-1|TRBJ2-1|few
CSARRFSGTSENEQFF
TGCAGTGCTAGACGGTTTTCTGGGACTAGTGAAAATGAGCAGTTCTTC
>TRBD1|TRBV28|TRBJ2-7|few
CASRRQGRVDEQYF
TGTGCCAGCAGGCGACAGGGTCGGGTCGACGAGCAGTACTTC
>NA|TRBV5-1|TRBJ1-6|many
CASSLGMQWDSYNSPLHF
TGCGCCAGCAGCTTGGGGATGCAGTGGGACTCCTATAATTCACCCCTCCACTTT
>NA|TRBV10-2|TRBJ2-5|many
CASSVLSGSQETQYF
TGCGCCAGCAGTGTTTTGAGCGGATCACAAGAGACCCAGTACTTC
>NA|TRBV6-5|TRBJ1-2|many
CASSYKGDLGYGYTF
TGTGCCAGCAGTTACAAGGGGGACCTTGGCTATGGCTACACCTTC
>NA|TRBV5-1|TRBJ2-5|many
CASSSSETQYF
TGCGCCAGCAGCTCCTCCGAGACCCAGTACTTC
>NA|TRBV10-3|TRBJ1-3|many
CAISESALGNTIYF
TGTGCCATCAGTGAGTCGGCCCTTGGAAACACCATATATTTT
>NA|TRBV9|TRBJ2-7|few
CASSLGQGIGEQYF
TGTGCCAGCAGTTTGGGGCAGGGCATTGGCGAGCAGTACTTC
>NA|TRBV20-1|TRBJ2-7|few
CSATQFAVAVTYEQYF
TGCAGTGCTACCCAATTTGCGGTAGCGGTAACCTACGAGCAGTACTTC
>TRBD1|TRBV28|TRBJ2-1|many
CASSPPQGVQFF
TGTGCCAGCAGCCCCCCTCAGGGGGTGCAGTTCTTC
>TRBD2|TRBV11-2|TRBJ2-7|few
CASSRRGAGGLTFSYEQYF
TGTGCCAGCAGCAGGCGAGGAGCGGGGGGACTCACCTTCTCCTACGAGCAGTACTTC
>TRBD1|TRBV19|TRBJ2-7|few
CASSTDRGPEQYF
TGTGCCAGTAGTACGGACAGGGGTCCCGAGCAGTACTTC
>NA|TRBV4-1|TRBJ2-2|few
CASSQVIQPTGELFF
TGCGCCAGCAGCCAAGTCATCCAGCCCACCGGGGAGCTGTTTTTT
>NA|TRBV5-6|TRBJ2-1|many
CASSLEANEQFF
TGTGCCAGCAGCTTGGAGGCCAATGAGCAGTTCTTC
>TRBD1|TRBV7-2|TRBJ2-5|few
CASSLEGTGGLETQYF
TGTGCCAGCAGCTTAGAGGGGACAGGGGGCCTGGAGACCCAGTACTTC
>NA|TRBV20-1|TRBJ1-5|few
CSTRSGDQPQHF
TGCAGCACGCGCAGCGGGGACCAGCCCCAGCATTTT
>NA|TRBV7-2|TRBJ2-2|NA
CASSPGSARSGTGELFF
TGTGCCAGCAGCCCCGGATCGGCAAGGTCGGGGACCGGGGAGCTGTTTTTT
>TRBD1|TRBV28|TRBJ2-7|many
CASTKLGTGPYEQYF
TGTGCCAGCACCAAACTGGGGACAGGGCCCTACGAGCAGTACTTC
>TRBD1|TRBV20-1|TRBJ1-4|many
CSAGTDTNEKLFF
TGCAGTGCTGGGACAGATACTAATGAAAAACTGTTTTTT
>NA|TRBV11-2|TRBJ2-1|few
CASSLKWGRQGPSYNEQFF
TGTGCCAGCAGCTTAAAGTGGGGAAGGCAGGGCCCGTCCTACAATGAGCAGTTCTTC
>NA|TRBV19|TRBJ2-6|many
CASSRGHSGANVLTF
TGTGCCAGTAGTAGGGGCCACTCCGGGGCCAACGTCCTGACTTTC
>NA|TRBV20-1|TRBJ1-5|many
CSASLGADQPQHF
TGCAGTGCTAGTCTGGGGGCTGATCAGCCCCAGCATTTT
>NA|TRBV20-1|TRBJ2-3|many
CSASRMDTQYF
TGCAGTGCTAGCCGAATGGATACGCAGTATTTT
>TRBD2|TRBV20-1|TRBJ2-1|many
CSAHSGRAYNEQFF
TGCAGTGCGCACAGCGGGAGGGCCTACAATGAGCAGTTCTTC
>NA|TRBV12-3/TRBV12-4|TRBJ1-1|many
CASIGGSTEAFF
TGTGCCAGCATCGGGGGTTCAACTGAAGCTTTCTTT